The 18 T cell receptor beta chains below come from one sample, sequenced in a study of blood T cell repertoires in COVID-19. The protocol was immunoSEQ multiplex PCR, while the TCRdb copy is restricted to in-frame clones and leaves out a portion. The sample gives more than 200,000 clones, around 90% of which show up once; about 0.64% is in the top ten. Sequenced input: peripheral blood. Receptor source: a human donor in a cohort sampled during active COVID-19.

The rearrangement joins TRBV6-5 to TRBJ1-2; 11 nucleotides agree with TRBD1. The junction had 5 bases not matched to a gene; V was cut back by 0 bases and J by 5 bases. The CDR3 consists of 16 residues. In germline, CDR1 is MNHEY, CDR2 SVGAGI. The CDR3 DNA reads as TGTGCCAGCAGTTACTCGGGACAGGGGGGATTATATGGCTACACCTTC. Translation: CASSYSGQGGLYGYTF.

The CDR3 DNA reads TGCGCCAGCAGCTTGGAAGTGTCGGGGCGGGGCAACACCGGGGAGCTGTTTTTT. Its translation: CASSLEVSGRGNTGELFF. This sequence joins TRBV5-1 and TRBJ2-2; TRBD2 is a possible D gene (6 bases). Trimming removed 0 bases from V and 2 bases from J, with 17 bases in between. The CDR3 spans 18 residues. Germline V lookup: CDR1 SGHRS, CDR2 YFSETQ.

This chain links TRBV6-5 with TRBJ2-7; 9 positions match TRBD1. Trimming cost V 7 bases and J 6 bases; bases outside gene matches: 10. From germline, CDR1 is MNHEY and CDR2 SVGAGI. CDR3 size: 14 residues. The CDR3 DNA reads as TGTGCCAGCACCCCGGGACAGGGAATCGCCGAGCAGTACTTC. Protein: CASTPGQGIAEQYF.

V is TRBV11-2 and J is TRBJ2-4, with 7 bases that match TRBD1. V lost 0 bases and J lost 0; bases outside the gene matches: 5. The CDR3 runs 17 residues. Germline-derived CDR1 and CDR2 are SGHAT and FQNNGV. Here the CDR3 DNA reads TGTGCCAGCAGCTTAGATGGGGACAGCCTAGCCAAAAACATTCAGTACTTC. It codes for CASSLDGDSLAKNIQYF.

The CDR3 loop reads CASSPTGNQPQHF. In DNA, the CDR3 is TGTGCCAGCAGCCCCACAGGGAACCAGCCCCAGCATTTT. The V gene is TRBV5-8, the J gene TRBJ1-5; a weak D match, TRBD1 (6 bases). Germline CDR1 reads SGHTS; CDR2 reads YDEGEE. Trimming took 4 bases from V and 7 from J, leaving 12 bases between them. This CDR3 region has 13 residues.

V is TRBV6-1 and J is TRBJ1-1; 7 positions agree with TRBD1. With V trimmed by 4 bases and J by 1 base, 15 bases remained unmatched. CDR1 and CDR2 (germline): MNHNS, SASEGT. The CDR3 contains 18 residues. CDR3 DNA: TGTGCCAGCAGTGGGGACTCGACAGGGCCTAAAGGGAACACTGAAGCTTTCTTT. Translating it yields CASSGDSTGPKGNTEAFF.

The V call is TRBV15, the J call TRBJ2-3; 8 bases are shared with TRBD1. CDR1 LNHNV and CDR2 YYDKDF come from the germline V gene (reference sequence). This CDR3 has 14 amino acids. J lost 6 bases, V lost 4 bases, and 6 bases had no gene match. For the CDR3, the DNA is TGTGCCACCAGCACGGACAGGGAGGTGGATACGCAGTATTTT. It translates to CATSTDREVDTQYF.

This rearrangement joins TRBV9 to TRBJ1-3; possible D gene TRBD1, 6 bases. This CDR3 region has 16 residues. Per the germline V gene, CDR1 is SGDLS and CDR2 is YYNGEE. Trimming removed 2 bases from V and 0 bases from J, with 12 bases in between. CDR3 in amino acids: CASSVSTGISGNTIYF. In nucleotides, the CDR3 is TGTGCCAGCAGCGTTTCGACAGGCATCTCTGGAAACACCATATATTTT. The full variable domain, in which reference TRBV9 and TRBJ1-3 provide the parts outside the CDR3, is DSGVTQTPKHLITATGQRVTLRCSPRSGDLSVYWYQQSLDQGLQFLIQYYNGEERAKGNILERFSAQQFPDLHSELNLSSLELGDSALYFCASSVSTGISGNTIYFGEGSWLTVV.

This chain connects TRBV3-1 (or the pseudogene TRBV3-2) to TRBJ2-5; 7 bases are a match to TRBD2. Trimming took 0 bases from V and 7 from J; bases not matched to a gene: 8. This CDR3 comprises 15 residues. In germline, CDR1 is LGHDT, CDR2 YNNKEL (reference sequence). The CDR3 spells CASSQEGTPGGTQYF. CDR3 nucleotide sequence: TGTGCCAGCAGCCAAGAGGGGACCCCGGGGGGGACCCAGTACTTC.

A single count supports this clone. The rearrangement links TRBV20-1 to TRBJ2-7, with D uncertain. Trimming took off 2 bases at V and 3 bases at J, with 5 bases between the two ends. Germline CDR1 is DFQATT and CDR2 is SNEGSKA (reference sequence). The CDR3 has 11 amino acids. DNA for the CDR3: TGCAGTGCTAGATTGCGCTACGAGCAGTACTTC. Protein sequence: CSARLRYEQYF.

The chain carries TRBV6-5 and TRBJ2-3; D is uncertain. This CDR3 contains 14 residues. Trimming left V 4 bases short and J 6 bases short, with 14 bases between. Germline CDR1 MNHEY, CDR2 SVGAGI. The CDR3 coding sequence is TGTGCCAGCAGTTTTTTGGGTAGGAGTGATACGCAGTATTTT. This sequence encodes CASSFLGRSDTQYF.

CDR3 coding DNA: TGTGCCAGCAGCTTAGCGTCCGGCCTCGGGACTTTCTTT. This codes for CASSLASGLGTFF. This chain links TRBV7-2 with TRBJ1-1; unclear D gene. V lost 0 bases to trimming and J lost 12 bases, with 14 bases between them. This CDR3 is 13 amino acids long. Germline V gene lookup returns CDR1 SGHTA and CDR2 FQGNSA.

The chain combines TRBV27 with TRBJ1-2; 8 nucleotides agree with TRBD1. V lost 1 base and J lost 8; bases outside the gene matches: 9. Germline CDR1 MNHEY, CDR2 SMNVEV (reference sequence). CDR3 length: 15 residues. As DNA, the CDR3 is TGTGCCAGCAGTTTATGGCAGGGGGCGCCCCAAGGCTACACCTTC. It codes for CASSLWQGAPQGYTF.

V and J are TRBV28 and TRBJ2-6; maybe TRBD1 (5 bases). The CDR3 sequence is 18 residues long. Germline lookup yields CDR1 MDHEN and CDR2 SYDVKM. The V and J ends lost 7 bases and 0 bases respectively, with 19 bases between them. The CDR3 coding sequence is TGTGCCAGCACCACAGGCAGGGTGAAAAACTCTGGGGCCAACGTCCTGACTTTC. Its translation: CASTTGRVKNSGANVLTF.

The genes are TRBV5-1 and TRBJ2-1; possible D gene TRBD2, 5 bases. CDR1 and CDR2 from the germline V gene are SGHRS and YFSETQ. This CDR3 comprises 17 residues. The germline V and J ends were trimmed by 4 bases and 0 bases, with 17 bases remaining between them. CDR3 region: CASSQLKRGISYNEQFF. Here the CDR3 DNA reads TGCGCCAGCAGCCAGCTCAAGAGAGGGATCTCCTACAATGAGCAGTTCTTC.

This rearrangement joins TRBV21-1 to TRBJ1-6; the D call TRBD1 from the table was never checked on the DNA. TRBV21-1 constitutes a pseudogene. The CDR3 covers 21 residues. CDR3: CASSSGADRGRTTSYNSPLHF. The CDR3 coding sequence is TGTGCCAGCAGCTCGGGGGCCGACAGGGGCCGTACGACCTCCTATAATTCACCCCTCCACTTT.

The chain carries TRBV27 and TRBJ2-7, with D tentatively TRBD1 (6 bases). The CDR3 has 14 residues. CDR1 is MNHEY and CDR2 is SMNVEV in the germline V gene (reference sequence). The V and J ends lost 6 bases and 4 bases respectively, with 16 bases between them. The CDR3 DNA is TGTGCCAGCAGACAAACCGGGACAAATTACGAGCAGTACTTC. Protein product: CASRQTGTNYEQYF.

The chain couples TRBV14 to TRBJ1-2, with 7 bases that match TRBD1. Trimming removed 0 bases from V and 7 bases from J; junction bases left unmatched: 8. This CDR3 contains 15 residues. The germline V gene has CDR1 SGHDN and CDR2 FVKESK. CDR3 nucleotides: TGTGCCAGCAGCCAAGATAGGACAGGCCGGGGTGGCTACACCTTC. It codes for CASSQDRTGRGGYTF.